This T cell receptor beta chain stems from a study of T cell clonality in common variable immunodeficiency. Only in-frame clones appear in the TCRdb table, and some are missing; sequencing was by immunoSEQ multiplex PCR. The sample shows about 50,000 clones, none of them appearing just once. The CDR3 contains 14 residues. V lost 2 bases, J lost 4 bases, and 6 bases stayed unmatched. Germline loops: CDR1 DFQATT, CDR2 SNEGSKA (reference sequence). Many counts were recorded for this clone. The CDR3 end falls 3 residues outside the read, so it is completed with the germline J gene. The V and J genes are TRBV20-1 and TRBJ2-5, with 8 bases fitting TRBD2. The clonotype was recovered from a person aged 18 to 75 in good health. The specimen sequenced was peripheral blood mononuclear cells. This CDR3 is CSARLAGYTETQYF. CDR3 bases read: TGCAGTGCTAGATTAGCGGGATATACAGAGACC.